Given below is one T cell receptor beta chain in context. Its antigen is as yet unknown. Only CD45RO-negative cells positively selected for CCR7 counted as naive CD8 cells, so terminally differentiated effector memory CD45RA+ cells were excluded. The CDR3 covers 15 residues. Trimming removed 4 bases from V and 0 bases from J; junction bases left unmatched: 3. Germline CDR1 MNHEY, CDR2 SVGAGI. This specimen belongs to a study of shared clonotypes between healthy human individuals. Across the study: Three CD4 naive, three CD4 memory, two CD8 naive and one CD8 memory plate were used per donor. Notes on the study in general: A small donor pool kept down the genetic and exposure-history diversity that was represented. The sharing of about 5.3% of naive CD4 clonotypes was seen across a handful of donors.

Clones were sequenced by immunoSEQ multiplex PCR, and TCRdb holds only the in-frame ones, with some missing. Found here are fewer than 850,000 clones, about 96% of them singletons; the top ten hold less than 0.25%. The sample was naive CD8+ T cells sorted from blood. The V call is TRBV6-5, the J call TRBJ2-1; 7 bases fit TRBD1. The sequence derives from a man in his thirties or forties in good health. As DNA, the CDR3 is TGTGCCAGCAGTTTTGGACAGGCCTCCTACAATGAGCAGTTCTTC. Its translation: CASSFGQASYNEQFF.